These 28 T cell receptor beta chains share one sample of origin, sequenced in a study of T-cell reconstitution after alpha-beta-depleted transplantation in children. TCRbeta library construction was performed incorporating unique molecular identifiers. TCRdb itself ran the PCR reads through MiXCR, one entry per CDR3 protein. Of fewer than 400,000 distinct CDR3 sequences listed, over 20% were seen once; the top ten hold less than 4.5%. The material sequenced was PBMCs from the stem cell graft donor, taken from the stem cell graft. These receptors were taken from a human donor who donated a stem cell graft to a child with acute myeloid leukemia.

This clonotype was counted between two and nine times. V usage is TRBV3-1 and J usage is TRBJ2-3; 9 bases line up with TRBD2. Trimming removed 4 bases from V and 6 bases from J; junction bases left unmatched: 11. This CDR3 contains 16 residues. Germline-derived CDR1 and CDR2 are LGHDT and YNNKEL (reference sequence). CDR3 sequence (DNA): TGTGCCAGCAGCCCGCGACGTAGCGGGAGACCCGATACGCAGTATTTT. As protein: CASSPRRSGRPDTQYF.

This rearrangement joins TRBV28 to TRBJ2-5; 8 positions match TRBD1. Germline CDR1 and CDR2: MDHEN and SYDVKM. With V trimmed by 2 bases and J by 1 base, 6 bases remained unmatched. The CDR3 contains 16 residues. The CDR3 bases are TGTGCCAGCAGTTTAAGGCAGGGGGCGATCCAAGAGACCCAGTACTTC. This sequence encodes CASSLRQGAIQETQYF.

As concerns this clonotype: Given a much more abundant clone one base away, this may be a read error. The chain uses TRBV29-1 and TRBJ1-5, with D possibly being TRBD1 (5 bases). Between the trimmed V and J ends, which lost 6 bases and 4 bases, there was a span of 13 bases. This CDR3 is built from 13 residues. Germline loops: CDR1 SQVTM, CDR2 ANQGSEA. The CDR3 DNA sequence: TGCAGCGTAGGACGGGGGGATAATCAGCCCCAGCATTTT. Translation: CSVGRGDNQPQHF.

The DNA for the CDR3 is TGCGCCAGCAGCGCTAGGGGTCCGGATCAAGAGACCCAGTACTTC. Translated: CASSARGPDQETQYF. The chain is built from TRBV5-1 and TRBJ2-5, with D possibly TRBD1 on 5 matching bases. CDR3 length equals 15 residues. CDR1 and CDR2 from the germline V gene are SGHRS and YFSETQ. V was shortened by 4 bases and J by 2 bases, with 15 bases between the two germline ends. Full variable domain (missing parts from reference TRBV5-1 and TRBJ2-5): KAGVTQTPRYLIKTRGQQVTLSCSPISGHRSVSWYQQTPGQGLQFLFEYFSETQRNKGNFPGRFSGRQFSNSRSEMNVSTLELGDSALYLCASSARGPDQETQYFGPGTRLLVL.

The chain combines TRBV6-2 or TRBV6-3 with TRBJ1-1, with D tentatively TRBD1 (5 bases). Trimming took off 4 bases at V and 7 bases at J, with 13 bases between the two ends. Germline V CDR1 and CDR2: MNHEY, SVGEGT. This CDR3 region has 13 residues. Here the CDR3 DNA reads TGTGCCAGCAGTTCCGCCCGGGGCGTTGAAGCTTTCTTT. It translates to CASSSARGVEAFF.

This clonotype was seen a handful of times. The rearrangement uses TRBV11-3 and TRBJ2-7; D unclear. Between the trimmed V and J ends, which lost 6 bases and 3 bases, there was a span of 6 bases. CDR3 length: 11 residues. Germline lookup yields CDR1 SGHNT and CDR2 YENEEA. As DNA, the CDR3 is TGTGCCAGCAGGGAGAACTACGAGCAGTACTTC. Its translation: CASRENYEQYF.

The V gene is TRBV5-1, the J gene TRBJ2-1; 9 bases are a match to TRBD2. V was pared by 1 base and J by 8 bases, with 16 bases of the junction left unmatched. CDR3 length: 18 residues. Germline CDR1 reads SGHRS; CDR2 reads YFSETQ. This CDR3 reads CASSLIGLISGSFDEQFF. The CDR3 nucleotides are TGCGCCAGCAGCTTGATTGGATTGATTAGCGGGAGCTTCGATGAGCAGTTCTTC.

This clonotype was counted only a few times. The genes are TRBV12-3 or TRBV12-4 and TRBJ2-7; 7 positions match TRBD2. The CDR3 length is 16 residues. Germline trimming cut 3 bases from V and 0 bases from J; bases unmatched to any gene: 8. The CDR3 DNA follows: TGTGCCAGCAGTTTTAGTCTAGCGGCAAGCTCCTACGAGCAGTACTTC. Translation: CASSFSLAASSYEQYF.

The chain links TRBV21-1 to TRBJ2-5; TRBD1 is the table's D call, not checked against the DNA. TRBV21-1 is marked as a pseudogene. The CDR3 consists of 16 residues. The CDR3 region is CASSMKDDRAEETQYF. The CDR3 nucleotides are TGTGCCAGCAGCATGAAGGATGACAGGGCAGAAGAGACCCAGTACTTC.

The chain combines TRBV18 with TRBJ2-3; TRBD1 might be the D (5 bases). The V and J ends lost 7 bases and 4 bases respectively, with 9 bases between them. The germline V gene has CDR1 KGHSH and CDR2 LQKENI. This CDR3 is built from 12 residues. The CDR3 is CASCAGSDTQYF. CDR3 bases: TGTGCCAGCTGCGCAGGGTCAGATACGCAGTATTTT.

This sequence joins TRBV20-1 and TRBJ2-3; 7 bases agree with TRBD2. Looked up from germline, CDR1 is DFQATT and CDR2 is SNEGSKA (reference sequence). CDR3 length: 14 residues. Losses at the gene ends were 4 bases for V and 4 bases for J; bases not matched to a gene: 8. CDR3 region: CSATMAGAADTQYF. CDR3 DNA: TGCAGTGCTACCATGGCGGGAGCGGCAGATACGCAGTATTTT.

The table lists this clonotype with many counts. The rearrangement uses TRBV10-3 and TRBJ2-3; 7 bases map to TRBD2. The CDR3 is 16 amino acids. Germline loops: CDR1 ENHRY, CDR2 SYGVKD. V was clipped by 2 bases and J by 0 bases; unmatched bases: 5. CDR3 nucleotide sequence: TGTGCCATCAGTGAGATGGCTAGCGGTAGCACAGATACGCAGTATTTT. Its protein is CAISEMASGSTDTQYF.

The CDR3 DNA reads as TGTGCCAGCAGCCTTCAGACTTGGGGGAATGAGCAGTTCTTC. This gives the protein CASSLQTWGNEQFF. This chain joins TRBV4-2 and TRBJ2-1, with D perhaps assigned TRBD1 or TRBD2 (5 bases each). The CDR3 runs to 14 residues. The V end lost 4 bases, the J end lost 7 bases, and 14 bases lay between the germline ends. CDR1 and CDR2 (germline): LGHNA, YNFKEQ.

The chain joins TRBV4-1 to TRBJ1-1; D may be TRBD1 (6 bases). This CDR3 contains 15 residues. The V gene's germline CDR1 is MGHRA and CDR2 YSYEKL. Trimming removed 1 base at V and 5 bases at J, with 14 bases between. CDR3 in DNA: TGCGCCAGCAGCCAAGCTTTACAGGGTTGGACTGAAGCTTTCTTT. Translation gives CASSQALQGWTEAFF.

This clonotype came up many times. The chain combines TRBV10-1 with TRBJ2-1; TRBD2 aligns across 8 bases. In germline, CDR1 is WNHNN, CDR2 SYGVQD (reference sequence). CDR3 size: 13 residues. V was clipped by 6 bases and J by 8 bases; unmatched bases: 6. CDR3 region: CASRKAGEDEQFF. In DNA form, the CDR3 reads TGCGCCAGCAGGAAAGCGGGAGAGGATGAGCAGTTCTTC.

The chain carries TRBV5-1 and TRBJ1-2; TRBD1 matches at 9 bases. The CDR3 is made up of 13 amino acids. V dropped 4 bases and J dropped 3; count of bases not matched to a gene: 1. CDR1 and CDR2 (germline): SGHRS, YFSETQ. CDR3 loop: CASSDRGDYGYTF. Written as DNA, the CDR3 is TGCGCCAGCAGCGACAGGGGGGACTATGGCTACACCTTC.

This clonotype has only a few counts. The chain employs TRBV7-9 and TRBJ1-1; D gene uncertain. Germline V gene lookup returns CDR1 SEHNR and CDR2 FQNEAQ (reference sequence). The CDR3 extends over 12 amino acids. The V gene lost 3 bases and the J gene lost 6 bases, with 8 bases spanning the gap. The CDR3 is CASSFKPPEAFF. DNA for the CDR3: TGTGCCAGCAGCTTTAAGCCCCCTGAAGCTTTCTTT.

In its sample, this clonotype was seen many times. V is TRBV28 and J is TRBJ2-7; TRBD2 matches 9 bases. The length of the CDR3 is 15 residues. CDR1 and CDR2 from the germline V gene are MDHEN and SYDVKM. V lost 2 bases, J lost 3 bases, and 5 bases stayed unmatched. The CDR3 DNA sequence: TGTGCCAGCAGTTTAGCGGGAGGGCCCAACTACGAGCAGTACTTC. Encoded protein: CASSLAGGPNYEQYF.

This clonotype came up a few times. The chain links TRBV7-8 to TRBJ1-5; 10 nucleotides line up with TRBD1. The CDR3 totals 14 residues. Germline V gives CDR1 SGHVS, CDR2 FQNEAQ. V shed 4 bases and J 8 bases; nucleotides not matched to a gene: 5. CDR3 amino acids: CASSYGQGVEPQHF. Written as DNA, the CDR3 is TGTGCCAGCAGCTATGGACAGGGGGTTGAGCCCCAGCATTTT.

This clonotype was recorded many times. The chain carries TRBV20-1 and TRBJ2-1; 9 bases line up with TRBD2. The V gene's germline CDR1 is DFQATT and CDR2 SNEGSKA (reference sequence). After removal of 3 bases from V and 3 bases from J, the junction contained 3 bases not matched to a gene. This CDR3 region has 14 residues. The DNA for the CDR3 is TGCAGTGCTAGTAGCGGGGGCCGCTACAATGAGCAGTTCTTC. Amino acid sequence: CSASSGGRYNEQFF.

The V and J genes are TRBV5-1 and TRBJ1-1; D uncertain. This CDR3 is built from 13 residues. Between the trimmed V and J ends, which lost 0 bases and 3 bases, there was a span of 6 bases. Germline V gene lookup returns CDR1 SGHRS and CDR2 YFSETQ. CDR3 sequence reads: CASSLEAYTEAFF. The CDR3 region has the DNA TGCGCCAGCAGCTTGGAAGCCTACACTGAAGCTTTCTTT.

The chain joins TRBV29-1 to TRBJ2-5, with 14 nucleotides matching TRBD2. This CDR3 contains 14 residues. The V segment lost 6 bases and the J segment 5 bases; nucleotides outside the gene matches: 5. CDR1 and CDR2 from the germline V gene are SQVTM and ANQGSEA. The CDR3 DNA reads TGCAGCGTGGGGACTAGCGGGAGTTGGGAGACCCAGTACTTC. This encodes CSVGTSGSWETQYF.

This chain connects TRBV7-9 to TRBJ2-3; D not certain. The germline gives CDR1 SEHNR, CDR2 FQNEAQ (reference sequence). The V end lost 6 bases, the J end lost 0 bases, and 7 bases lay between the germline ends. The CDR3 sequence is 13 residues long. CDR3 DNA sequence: TGTGCCAGCAGATCGGACAGCACAGATACGCAGTATTTT. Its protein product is CASRSDSTDTQYF.

This CDR3 reads CASSLLRTQPQHF. The CDR3 nucleotides are TGTGCCAGCAGCCTCTTAAGGACTCAGCCCCAGCATTTT. This chain joins TRBV11-2 and TRBJ1-5; D gene uncertain. The ends were cut back, 5 bases at V and 6 bases at J, with 11 bases in the middle. Looked up from germline, CDR1 is SGHAT and CDR2 is FQNNGV. There are 13 residues in the CDR3.

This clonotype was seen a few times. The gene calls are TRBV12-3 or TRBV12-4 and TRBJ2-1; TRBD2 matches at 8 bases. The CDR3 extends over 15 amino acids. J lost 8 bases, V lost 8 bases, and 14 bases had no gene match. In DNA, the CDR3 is TGTGCCAGCGCCACGGGACTAGTAAAAGACGATGAGCAGTTCTTC. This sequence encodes CASATGLVKDDEQFF.

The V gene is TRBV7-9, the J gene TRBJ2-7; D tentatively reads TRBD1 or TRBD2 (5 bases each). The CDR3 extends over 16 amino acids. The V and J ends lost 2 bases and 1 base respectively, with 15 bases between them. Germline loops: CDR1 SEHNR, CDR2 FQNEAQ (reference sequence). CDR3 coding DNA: TGTGCCAGCAGCTTATCTACCGGGACGGCTTCCTACGAGCAGTACTTC. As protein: CASSLSTGTASYEQYF.

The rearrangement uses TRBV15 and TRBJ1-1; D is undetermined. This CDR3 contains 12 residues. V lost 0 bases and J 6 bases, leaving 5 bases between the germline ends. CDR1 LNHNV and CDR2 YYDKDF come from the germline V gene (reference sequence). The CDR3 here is CATSRDRPEAFF. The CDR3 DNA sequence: TGTGCCACCAGCAGAGATCGGCCTGAAGCTTTCTTT.

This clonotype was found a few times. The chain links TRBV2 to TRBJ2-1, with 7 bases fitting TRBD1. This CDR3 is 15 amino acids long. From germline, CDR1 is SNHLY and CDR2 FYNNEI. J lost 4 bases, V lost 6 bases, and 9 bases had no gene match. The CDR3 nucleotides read TGTGCCAGCAGGTTCGACAGGGCGAGTTACAATGAGCAGTTCTTC. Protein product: CASRFDRASYNEQFF.